The entry below describes one T cell receptor (beta chain). The antigen it recognizes is unknown. Base qualities were left out, and no much larger clone turns up one base away. A distance of 21 bases separates the germline ends of V and J, which lose 6 bases and 1 base respectively. The CDR3 spans 17 residues, from the cysteine through the phenylalanine. The kept DNA is CDR3 alone, 51 bases in frame from the first base. According to the germline V gene, CDR1 reads KGHSH and CDR2 reads LQKENI. This entry comes from a study of blood T cell repertoires in COVID-19 (dated by TCRdb to the early 2020s). Regarding the study in general: Samples covering the acute and convalescent phases of COVID-19 were provided by collaborators in the United States, Italy and Spain. The prospective study material was composed of cDNA or gDNA derived from T cells, B-cell-depleted T cells, or PBMCs. Subjects who had been exposed to COVID-19, were actively infected with it, or had recovered from it provided the deeply sampled blood TCRbeta repertoires that made up the dataset. The repertoires were made available in a free public database intended to serve as a resource for research on the immune response to SARS-CoV-2. Samples were obtained from the ongoing ImmuneRACE study (first 160 participants) and from over 1,000 subjects provided by 6 global collaborators. Nearly every sample came with metadata listing a de-identified subject ID, COVID-19 status, age in years and sex. HLA class I and class II types, where available, came from metadata supplied by the sample provider rather than from assay-based typing. General conclusions and limits of the study: The amount of clinical and demographic metadata varied by source and participant and was provided uncurated.

TCRbeta CDR3 regions were amplified from genomic DNA using the immunoSEQ Assay, a bias-controlled multiplex PCR. The authors' pipeline ran thus. Nucleated cell counts per sample were estimated from amplification of reference gene primers within the assay. To quantify the absolute abundance of each unique TCRbeta CDR3 rearrangement, sequence reads were collapsed and filtered. For each sample, productive Simpson clonality was calculated by taking the square root of Simpson's diversity index across productive rearrangements. Here the immuneACCESS table is served through TCRdb, limited to in-frame sequences with V and J called. Missing clones are a known gap in these copies; in checked studies unresolved V genes cover under half, and the rest lacks a known reason. The DNA was the basis for D and trimming; V, J and clone size are from that table. This sample is represented by around 200,000 clones; 78% of them were singletons. 2.8% of the sample goes to the ten largest clones.

Collaborating institutions collected whole blood in K2EDTA tubes following their own protocols. For TCRbeta analysis, collaborators shipped samples as frozen whole blood, isolated PBMCs, or DNA extracted from either of those sample types. The sequence derives from a woman at least 80 years old with active or convalescent COVID-19. Recombination joined TRBV18 with TRBJ1-2, with the D gene not clear enough to name. Sample: peripheral blood. The sequenced DNA: TGTGCCAGCTCGGTGATCTCGAGAGCCTTATTTAACTATGGCTACACCTTC. It specifies CASSVISRALFNYGYTF.